Listed below are T cell receptor beta chains from one sample, sequenced in a study of CD8+ T cells in alopecia areata. Using immunoSEQ multiplex PCR, the repertoire was profiled, and TCRdb retains in-frame clones only, with some absent. The sample holds approximately 210,000 clones; around two fifths are singletons and the top ten take roughly 2.6%. The sample was CD4+ T cells sorted from blood, taken at approximately week 36, from a patient treated with tofacitinib. The receptors derive from a human donor with alopecia areata. The CDR3 runs from the conserved cysteine through the conserved F or W. The D gene is left open where the match is weak. Only some rows state a clone size, as once, few, many or a class for expanded clones.

abundance,j_gene,v_gene,d_gene,CDR3aa,CDR3nt
few,TRBJ2-2,TRBV29-1,.,CSVERRTGELFF,TGCAGCGTTGAACGTAGAACCGGGGAGCTGTTTTTT
few,TRBJ1-5,TRBV4-1,.,CASSQDHYSNQPQHF,TGCGCCAGCAGCCAAGATCACTATAGCAATCAGCCCCAGCATTTT
once,TRBJ2-2,TRBV5-1,TRBD1,CASSLTGTGGTGELFF,TGCGCCAGCAGCTTAACCGGGACAGGGGGCACCGGGGAGCTGTTTTTT
.,TRBJ2-7,TRBV7-2,TRBD1,CASSRRRDRDEQYF,TGTGCCAGCAGCCGGCGCCGGGACAGGGACGAGCAGTACTTC
few,TRBJ2-1,TRBV30,TRBD2,CAWKLAIEQFF,TGTGCCTGGAAACTAGCGATTGAGCAGTTCTTC
.,TRBJ2-3,TRBV27,TRBD1,CASTRGPQGVGTDTQYF,TGTGCCAGCACCAGAGGCCCCCAGGGGGTAGGGACAGATACGCAGTATTTT
few,TRBJ2-4,TRBV6-6,TRBD2,CASTRTSGIAKNIQYF,TGTGCCAGCACTCGGACTAGCGGAATAGCCAAAAACATTCAGTACTTC
many,TRBJ1-4,TRBV15,TRBD1,CATSRGDSLDDEKLFF,TGTGCCACCAGCAGAGGGGACAGTCTTGATGATGAAAAACTGTTTTTT
.,TRBJ1-5,TRBV30,.,CAWSVIGGAQPQHF,TGTGCCTGGAGTGTAATTGGGGGTGCTCAGCCCCAGCATTTT
few,TRBJ2-1,TRBV6-4,.,CASSDEGLREQFF,TGTGCCAGCAGTGACGAGGGTCTCCGGGAGCAGTTCTTC
.,TRBJ1-5,TRBV15,.,CATSRDGTYSNQPQHF,TGTGCCACCAGCAGAGACGGGACCTATAGCAATCAGCCCCAGCATTTT
.,TRBJ1-2,TRBV25-1,.,CASRNGGSLGYTF,TGTGCCAGCAGAAACGGGGGCTCCTTGGGCTACACCTTC
.,TRBJ2-7,TRBV5-4,TRBD2,CASSLAGGLTYEQYF,TGTGCCAGCAGCCTAGCGGGAGGTCTTACCTACGAGCAGTACTTC
.,TRBJ1-5,TRBV5-1,.,CASSLDPWKSNQPQHF,TGCGCCAGCAGCTTGGATCCTTGGAAGAGCAATCAGCCCCAGCATTTT
.,TRBJ2-1,TRBV27,.,CASTYRVGVNEQFF,TGTGCCAGCACCTATCGGGTCGGCGTCAATGAGCAGTTCTTC
.,TRBJ2-7,TRBV29-1,.,CSVSWHFPSYEQYF,TGCAGCGTATCCTGGCACTTCCCGTCCTACGAGCAGTACTTC
.,TRBJ2-5,TRBV27,.,CASKEPGPQETQYF,TGTGCCAGCAAAGAACCGGGACCCCAAGAGACCCAGTACTTC
.,TRBJ1-2,TRBV29-1,.,CSVDGYTF,TGCAGCGTCGATGGCTACACCTTC
.,TRBJ2-7,TRBV28,.,CASSRYEQYF,TGTGCCAGCAGTCGCTACGAGCAGTACTTC
.,TRBJ2-1,TRBV29-1,TRBD2,CSVDEREGKEQFF,TGCAGCGTTGATGAGCGGGAGGGGAAAGAGCAGTTCTTC
.,TRBJ2-5,TRBV2,.,CASSTLRGETQYF,TGTGCCAGCAGTACCCTCAGGGGAGAGACCCAGTACTTC
few,TRBJ2-5,TRBV28,.,CASSQETQYF,TGTGCCAGCAGTCAAGAGACCCAGTACTTC
.,TRBJ2-5,TRBV7-9,TRBD2,CASSLVPSGSGETQYF,TGTGCCAGCAGCTTAGTTCCTAGCGGGAGCGGCGAGACCCAGTACTTC
.,TRBJ2-7,TRBV11-2,TRBD2,CASSPGLSYEQYF,TGTGCCAGCAGCCCGGGACTAAGCTACGAGCAGTACTTC
few,TRBJ1-1,TRBV29-1,.,CSVVNPGLVLTEAFF,TGCAGCGTTGTCAATCCAGGGTTGGTGTTGACTGAAGCTTTCTTT
few,TRBJ2-7,TRBV7-2,TRBD2,CASNDPSGSYEQYF,TGTGCCAGCAACGACCCTAGCGGGTCCTACGAGCAGTACTTC
once,TRBJ1-5,TRBV7-2,.,CASSSDPGTRPQHF,TGTGCCAGCAGCTCGGACCCTGGCACGCGGCCCCAGCATTTT
.,TRBJ2-7,TRBV13,.,CASSQAAEQYF,TGTGCCAGCAGTCAAGCGGCCGAGCAGTACTTC
few,TRBJ2-6,TRBV11-3,.,CASSPRGANVLTF,TGTGCCAGCAGCCCGAGGGGGGCCAACGTCCTGACTTTC
.,TRBJ2-3,TRBV7-2,.,CASSARTVLYF,TGTGCCAGCAGCGCCCGGACGGTACTGTATTTT
.,TRBJ2-1,TRBV30,.,CAWSDYNEQFF,TGTGCCTGGAGTGACTACAATGAGCAGTTCTTC
many,TRBJ2-2,TRBV30,TRBD1,CAWSNPWTGETGELFF,TGTGCCTGGAGTAACCCTTGGACAGGGGAGACCGGGGAGCTGTTTTTT
.,TRBJ2-7,TRBV7-2,.,CASSLNREGYEQYF,TGTGCCAGCAGCTTAAACAGGGAGGGGTACGAGCAGTACTTC
few,TRBJ2-2,TRBV19,TRBD2,CASSRWGLAGEGGELFF,TGTGCCAGTAGTCGATGGGGGCTAGCGGGAGAAGGCGGGGAGCTGTTTTTT
few,TRBJ2-1,TRBV15,.,CATSSPLGLAGSSYNEQFF,TGTGCCACCAGCAGTCCCTTGGGGCTAGCCGGTAGCTCCTACAATGAGCAGTTCTTC
once,TRBJ1-2,TRBV9,.,CASSAEGRDGYTF,TGTGCCAGCAGCGCGGAGGGCAGGGATGGCTACACCTTC
.,TRBJ2-3,TRBV2,.,CASRRGSTDTQYF,TGTGCCAGCAGGCGGGGTAGCACAGATACGCAGTATTTT
.,TRBJ2-5,TRBV7-2,.,CASSLGGPGETQYF,TGTGCCAGCAGCTTAGGTGGGCCGGGAGAGACCCAGTACTTC
.,TRBJ2-3,TRBV6-5,TRBD1,CASSSGTGGTYF,TGTGCCAGCAGTTCCGGGACAGGGGGCACCTATTTT
few,TRBJ2-7,TRBV2,TRBD1,CASKVGTGREQYF,TGTGCCAGCAAGGTCGGGACAGGGCGCGAGCAGTACTTC
.,TRBJ2-5,TRBV20-1,.,CSAPTEETQYF,TGCAGTGCACCGACCGAAGAGACCCAGTACTTC
.,TRBJ2-3,TRBV5-1,TRBD2,CASSSKTSGGTTSTDTQYF,TGCGCCAGCAGCTCAAAGACTAGCGGGGGAACCACTAGCACAGATACGCAGTATTTT
.,TRBJ2-7,TRBV19,.,CASSAEAGSYEQYF,TGTGCCAGTAGCGCGGAGGCCGGATCCTACGAGCAGTACTTC
once,TRBJ1-2,TRBV30,.,CACAGNYGYTF,TGTGCCTGCGCAGGGAACTATGGCTACACCTTC
.,TRBJ2-7,TRBV7-3,.,CASSLVGDYEQYF,TGTGCCAGCAGCTTAGTAGGGGATTACGAGCAGTACTTC
.,TRBJ2-5,TRBV29-1,.,CSVLEWGGNQETQYF,TGCAGCGTTTTGGAATGGGGCGGGAACCAAGAGACCCAGTACTTC
.,TRBJ2-1,TRBV30,.,CAWRGLGEVYNEQFF,TGTGCCTGGAGGGGCCTGGGAGAGGTCTACAATGAGCAGTTCTTC
.,TRBJ1-2,TRBV7-9,.,CATSSDPRNGYTF,TGTGCCACGTCCTCCGACCCGCGGAATGGCTACACCTTC
.,TRBJ1-5,TRBV27,TRBD1,CASSSTTGGRQPQHF,TGTGCCAGCAGTTCTACGACAGGGGGCCGGCAGCCCCAGCATTTT
many,TRBJ2-6,TRBV4-1,TRBD1,CASSHTGGSGANVLTF,TGCGCCAGCAGCCATACAGGGGGCTCTGGGGCCAACGTCCTGACTTTC
.,TRBJ1-1,TRBV25-1,.,CASSETGTRNTEAFF,TGTGCCAGCAGTGAAACCGGGACGAGGAACACTGAAGCTTTCTTT
few,TRBJ2-2,TRBV29-1,.,CSVQPTGSGGELFF,TGCAGCGTTCAACCGACAGGATCGGGCGGGGAGCTGTTTTTT
few,TRBJ1-1,TRBV14,TRBD1,CASSRTTGGGTEAFF,TGTGCCAGCAGCCGAACGACAGGGGGCGGAACTGAAGCTTTCTTT
.,TRBJ2-7,TRBV27,.,CASGNLDGAYEQYF,TGTGCCAGCGGGAATCTGGACGGAGCCTACGAGCAGTACTTC
few,TRBJ2-5,TRBV29-1,TRBD1,CSVRDRGQETQYF,TGCAGCGTTAGGGACAGGGGCCAAGAGACCCAGTACTTC